These T cell receptor beta chains were read from a single sample in a study of spatial heterogeneity in lung cancer. A single record per CDR3 protein comes from TCRdb applying MiXCR to the 5' RACE reads. The profile shows 9,700 or so distinct CDR3 sequences, over 6% of them singletons. This specimen was lung tumor tissue, taken at surgery. These receptors came from a male donor with early-stage non-small cell lung cancer. The conserved cysteine and the conserved F or W are not part of the CDR3 here. The D gene is left open where the match is weak.

NA TRBV30 AWTRGVSTEAF
TRBD2 TRBV4-1 ASSQGVLKTIPGLATYEQY
NA TRBV20-1 SASWSLAKNIQY
NA TRBV5-1 ASMRSGGDTEAF
NA TRBV6-1 ASSKEGYEQF
NA TRBV5-1 ASSFEGETQY
NA TRBV20-1 SALQLRQDGYT
NA TRBV20-1 SASPYNSPLH
TRBD1 TRBV5-6 ASTPQGMADTQY
NA TRBV7-8 ASSLVGWRVSDPRVAEAF
TRBD1 TRBV9 ASSVDGQGNQPQH
NA TRBV7-2 ASSLGWQTGEKLF
TRBD1 TRBV4-1 ASSLLAIGQVEMNTEAF
NA TRBV4-2 ASSQPHREKLF
TRBD1 TRBV14 ASSQVGRWDRRTPSYGYT
NA TRBV12-3/TRBV12-4 ASSFGGETEAF